This T cell receptor beta chain came from a study of blood T cells in healthy people across ages. The wider study: Through template switching, about one barcoded beta molecule was captured per two T cells, as measured in model experiments. Study-level results: Aged donors had fewer naive CD4+ cells and lower diversity than long-lived donors. Expanded clonotype shifts may have been confounded, as the donors had an unknown CMV status.

It was with a sample-barcoded 5' primer and a J-beta primer mix that a second PCR of about 6 to 12 cycles was run. MiXCR, applied by TCRdb to the 5' RACE reads, yields one record per CDR3 protein. The sample consists of roughly 2 million distinct CDR3 sequences, 49% of them appearing once. Caucasian individuals from Russia who were healthy and aged about 6 to 95 acted as donors. On this clonotype: Its antigen is unknown.

Germline loops: CDR1 SEHNR, CDR2 FQNEAQ (reference sequence). The CDR3 extends over 15 amino acids. V was trimmed by 4 bases and J by 0 bases, leaving 10 bases between them. The chain uses TRBV7-9 and TRBJ2-1; D may match TRBD1 or TRBD2 (5 bases each). The source of this sequence is a woman aged 40 to 49 in good health. Sequenced input: blood. The CDR3 loop is CASSYTGTSYNEQFF. Here the CDR3 DNA reads TGTGCCAGCAGCTACACCGGGACCTCCTACAATGAGCAGTTCTTC.